This T cell receptor beta chain was recorded in a study of shared clonotypes between healthy human individuals. Selected positively for CCR7 and CD45RO-negative, naive CD8 cells excluded terminally differentiated effector memory CD45RA+ cells. In the study's own analysis: Junction-only sequences produced by ImmunoSEQ had no quality scores, so filtering differed. The method was immunoSEQ multiplex PCR; TCRdb's version includes in-frame clones alone and lacks a portion of them. The V and J calls and clone size were taken over from that table, and D and trimming were inferred from the DNA. The profile shows millions of clones, around 96% of them singletons. Germline values: CDR1 SEHNR, CDR2 FQNEAQ (reference sequence). CDR3 length equals 17 residues. V was cut by 5 bases and J by 1 base, with 17 bases left in between.

This sequence joins TRBV7-9 and TRBJ2-2; the D gene is possibly TRBD2 (5 bases). Sequenced input: naive CD8+ T cells sorted from blood. The receptor was isolated from a man aged 18-30 years in good health. The CDR3 loop reads CASSPFPETKNTGELFF. CDR3 nucleotide sequence: TGTGCCAGCAGCCCGTTTCCGGAGACTAAGAACACCGGGGAGCTGTTTTTT. The full variable domain, completed using reference TRBV7-9 and TRBJ2-2, is DTGVSQNPRHKITKRGQNVTFRCDPISEHNRLYWYRQTLGQGPEFLTYFQNEAQLEKSRLLSDRFSAERPKGSFSTLEIQRTEQGDSAMYLCASSPFPETKNTGELFFGEGSRLTVL.